A single sample gave rise to the 26 T cell receptor beta chains below, sequenced in a study of identical twins. One entry per CDR3 protein, called by TCRdb with MiXCR from the 5' RACE reads. This table has some 240,000 distinct CDR3 sequences, about 10% appearing once. What was sequenced was memory T cells sorted from blood. Receptors were obtained from a man in his forties or fifties in good health.

This clonotype came up many times. The chain uses TRBV5-1 and TRBJ2-1, with 11 nucleotides matching TRBD2. Germline V gene data show CDR1 as SGHRS and CDR2 as YFSETQ. The V segment lost 5 bases and the J segment 6 bases; nucleotides outside the gene matches: 10. The CDR3 spans 16 residues. CDR3: CASSSSTSGTLNEQFF. CDR3 DNA: TGCGCCAGCAGTTCCTCGACTAGCGGGACCCTCAATGAGCAGTTCTTC.

This clonotype was detected many times. The chain has TRBV2 and TRBJ2-1; D uncertain. This CDR3 spans 13 amino acids. Germline values: CDR1 SNHLY, CDR2 FYNNEI. V lost 6 bases and J lost 3, with 9 bases in between. The CDR3 DNA reads TGTGCCAGCAGAAGTCCCTTCTACAATGAGCAGTTCTTC. It encodes CASRSPFYNEQFF.

The chain recombines TRBV7-3 with TRBJ2-7, with 10 bases that match TRBD2. The germline V gene has CDR1 SGHTA and CDR2 FQGTGA. V gave up 1 base and J gave up 5 bases; unmatched junction bases: 8. The CDR3 consists of 16 residues. This chain's CDR3 is CASSLKWASGRNEQYF. As DNA, the CDR3 is TGTGCCAGCAGCTTAAAATGGGCTAGCGGGAGAAACGAGCAGTACTTC.

This clonotype was counted many times. The chain links TRBV4-2 to TRBJ2-2; 7 bases match TRBD1. The CDR3 loop spans 18 amino acids. The V and J ends lost 2 bases and 3 bases, in that order; junction bases with no gene match: 12. Germline V gives CDR1 LGHNA, CDR2 YNFKEQ. DNA of the CDR3: TGTGCCAGCAGCCAAAGGGTACAGGGGCCGCGGTACACCGGGGAGCTGTTTTTT. Its protein is CASSQRVQGPRYTGELFF.

The rearrangement uses TRBV7-2 and TRBJ2-5, with 13 bases that match TRBD2. The V gene's germline CDR1 is SGHTA and CDR2 FQGNSA. This CDR3 spans 16 amino acids. V dropped 1 base and J dropped 5; count of bases not matched to a gene: 4. The CDR3 loop reads CASSLEGGLAGETQYF. The CDR3, as DNA: TGTGCCAGCAGCTTAGAGGGGGGACTAGCGGGGGAGACCCAGTACTTC.

This clonotype has a handful of counts. The genes are TRBV6-5 and TRBJ2-5, with D perhaps TRBD2 (5 bases). V was trimmed by 2 bases and J by 2 bases, leaving 21 bases between them. This CDR3 comprises 18 residues. Per the germline V gene, CDR1 is MNHEY and CDR2 is SVGAGI. The DNA of the CDR3 is TGTGCCAGCAGTTACAGGCCAGTGGTAGCGCAAGGGCAAGAGACCCAGTACTTC. It codes for CASSYRPVVAQGQETQYF.

This clonotype appeared many times. The rearrangement joins TRBV11-2 to TRBJ2-1; no firm D call. The V end lost 1 base, the J end lost 5 bases, and 9 bases lay between the germline ends. The CDR3 extends over 14 amino acids. Germline CDR1 reads SGHAT; CDR2 reads FQNNGV. The CDR3 region is CASSLVWGNNEQFF. DNA for the CDR3: TGTGCCAGCAGCTTAGTTTGGGGAAACAATGAGCAGTTCTTC.

This clonotype was counted at least ten times. The rearrangement uses TRBV19 and TRBJ1-5; 8 nucleotides agree with TRBD1. CDR1 and CDR2 from the germline V gene are LNHDA and SQIVND (reference sequence). V was pared by 6 bases and J by 1 base, with 5 bases of the junction left unmatched. The CDR3 runs 15 residues. CDR3 coding DNA: TGTGCCAGTAGCCTACAGGGGGGCAGCAATCAGCCCCAGCATTTT. It specifies CASSLQGGSNQPQHF.

This clonotype was seen a handful of times. The rearrangement links TRBV20-1 to TRBJ2-7; a weak D match, TRBD1 (6 bases). The CDR3 has 13 residues. Germline CDR1 DFQATT, CDR2 SNEGSKA (reference sequence). V lost 3 bases, J lost 3 bases, and 12 bases lay in between. The CDR3 region has the DNA TGCAGTGCTAGCTCCGGGACAAACTACGAGCAGTACTTC. It specifies CSASSGTNYEQYF.

At least ten counts were recorded for this clonotype. V is TRBV15 and J is TRBJ1-5; TRBD1 is a possible D gene (5 bases). Germline loops: CDR1 LNHNV, CDR2 YYDKDF (reference sequence). The CDR3 loop spans 15 amino acids. The ends were cut back, 5 bases at V and 0 bases at J, with 11 bases in the middle. The CDR3 DNA reads TGTGCCACCAGCCTCGGACAATATAGCAATCAGCCCCAGCATTTT. This encodes CATSLGQYSNQPQHF. Supplemented by reference TRBV15 and TRBJ1-5, the full variable domain reads DAMVIQNPRYQVTQFGKPVTLSCSQTLNHNVMYWYQQKSSQAPKLLFHYYDKDFNNEADTPDNFQSRRPNTSFCFLDIRSPGLGDTAMYLCATSLGQYSNQPQHFGDGTRLSIL.

The chain recombines TRBV7-3 with TRBJ2-3; 7 bases align to TRBD2. V trimming: 1 base; J trimming: 5 bases; junction bases outside the gene matches: 6. Germline V gives CDR1 SGHTA, CDR2 FQGTGA. The CDR3 has 15 residues. The CDR3 here is CASSLNSGIGDTQYF. DNA for the CDR3: TGTGCCAGCAGCTTAAACAGCGGGATAGGAGATACGCAGTATTTT.

This clonotype came up many times. The chain links TRBV11-2 to TRBJ2-3, with D maybe TRBD2 (6 bases). This CDR3 spans 16 amino acids. V lost 2 bases to trimming and J lost 4 bases, with 16 bases between them. CDR1 and CDR2 (germline): SGHAT, FQNNGV. The CDR3 here is CASSLLGASEADTQYF. Written as DNA, the CDR3 is TGTGCCAGCAGCTTACTCGGGGCTAGCGAAGCAGATACGCAGTATTTT.

J is TRBJ2-7 and V is TRBV28; TRBD1 is a possible D gene (7 bases). The CDR3 extends over 15 amino acids. The germline gives CDR1 MDHEN, CDR2 SYDVKM. Trimming cost V 6 bases and J 5 bases, with 20 bases left between them. The DNA of the CDR3 is TGTGCCAGCAGACGAGGAGGAGGGGGCCAAAACGAGCAGTACTTC. Its protein product is CASRRGGGGQNEQYF. Based on the CDR3 plus reference TRBV28 and TRBJ2-7, the full variable domain is DVKVTQSSRYLVKRTGEKVFLECVQDMDHENMFWYRQDPGLGLRLIYFSYDVKMKEKGDIPEGYSVSREKKERFSLILESASTNQTSMYLCASRRGGGGQNEQYFGPGTRLTVT.

The chain has TRBV12-3 or TRBV12-4 and TRBJ1-5; no clear D. The CDR3 contains 15 residues. V shed 5 bases and J shed 1 base, with 12 bases lying between them. The CDR3 DNA sequence: TGTGCCAGCAGTGTGGCCGATGCGAGCAATCAGCCCCAGCATTTT. Translating gives CASSVADASNQPQHF.

This clonotype was detected a few times. The CDR3 nucleotides are TGCGCCAGCAGCTTGGGCAGGATGGGGAGTGAGCAGTTCTTC. This codes for CASSLGRMGSEQFF. The genes are TRBV5-1 and TRBJ2-1; TRBD2 is a possible D gene (5 bases). Germline lookup yields CDR1 SGHRS and CDR2 YFSETQ. The length of the CDR3 is 14 residues. The V and J ends lost 0 bases and 9 bases respectively, with 13 bases between them.

This clonotype has only a few counts. The rearrangement uses TRBV5-5 and TRBJ1-1; TRBD1 aligns across 8 bases. There are 14 residues in the CDR3. After removal of 2 bases from V and 6 bases from J, the junction contained 6 bases not matched to a gene. CDR1 SGHKS and CDR2 YYEKEE come from the germline V gene (reference sequence). CDR3 nucleotides: TGTGCCAGCAGCTTAGGACAGGGTCTCCCTGAAGCTTTCTTT. It specifies CASSLGQGLPEAFF.

There are many counts of this clonotype. The chain employs TRBV7-3 and TRBJ1-2; D is unclear. The germline gives CDR1 SGHTA, CDR2 FQGTGA. CDR3 length: 14 amino acids. Trimming left V 4 bases short and J 6 bases short, with 15 bases between. CDR3 region: CASSYGPGSDGYTF. CDR3 nucleotide sequence: TGTGCCAGCAGCTACGGACCGGGGTCTGATGGCTACACCTTC. Looking up the rest from reference TRBV7-3 and TRBJ1-2 gives the full variable domain: GAGVSQTPSNKVTEKGKYVELRCDPISGHTALYWYRQSLGQGPEFLIYFQGTGAADDSGLPNDRFFAVRPEGSVSTLKIQRTERGDSAVYLCASSYGPGSDGYTFGSGTRLTVV.

In its sample, this clonotype was seen many times. V usage is TRBV5-5 and J usage is TRBJ2-7; D tentatively reads TRBD1 or TRBD2 (5 bases each). Trimming removed 1 base at V and 0 bases at J, with 8 bases between. Germline-derived CDR1 and CDR2 are SGHKS and YYEKEE (reference sequence). There are 14 residues in the CDR3. The CDR3 DNA follows: TGTGCCAGCAGCTTGTGGGGGAGCTCCTACGAGCAGTACTTC. It yields the protein CASSLWGSSYEQYF.

V and J are TRBV11-2 and TRBJ2-3, with TRBD2 identical over 7 bases. Trimming removed 2 bases from V and 1 base from J; junction bases left unmatched: 12. This CDR3 is 18 amino acids long. CDR1 is SGHAT and CDR2 is FQNNGV in the germline V gene. Here the CDR3 DNA reads TGTGCCAGCAGCTTATATTCTGCGGGAGTGGGTCGCACAGATACGCAGTATTTT. Protein: CASSLYSAGVGRTDTQYF.

This clonotype was counted many times. The DNA of the CDR3 is TGTGCCAGCAGCTTAGGTGGCAGGGGCTCCAATTCACCCCTCCACTTT. Translated: CASSLGGRGSNSPLHF. V is TRBV7-9 and J is TRBJ1-6, with a possible D match to TRBD1 (6 bases). CDR1 and CDR2 from the germline V gene are SEHNR and FQNEAQ (reference sequence). This CDR3 is built from 16 residues. Trimming shortened V by 1 base and J by 7 bases, and 14 bases separated the two germline ends.

This clonotype occurred a few times. J is TRBJ1-4 and V is TRBV4-3; no definite D call. There are 13 residues in the CDR3. Between the trimmed V and J ends, which lost 0 bases and 7 bases, there was a span of 6 bases. Germline loops: CDR1 LGHNA, CDR2 YSLEER. The DNA of the CDR3 is TGCGCCAGCAGCCAAGATTTTGGTGAAAAACTGTTTTTT. Its translation: CASSQDFGEKLFF.

This clonotype was recorded many times. The chain recombines TRBV12-3 or TRBV12-4 with TRBJ2-1, with TRBD1 identical over 10 bases. The length of the CDR3 is 15 residues. The junction had 7 bases not matched to a gene; V was cut back by 4 bases and J by 7 bases. CDR3 sequence reads: CASSSWRTGGNEQFF. For the CDR3, the DNA is TGTGCCAGCAGTTCTTGGCGGACAGGGGGAAATGAGCAGTTCTTC.

The genes are TRBV9 and TRBJ2-5; no reliable D call. This CDR3 contains 14 residues. V lost 0 bases and J lost 0, with 6 bases in between. CDR1 SGDLS and CDR2 YYNGEE come from the germline V gene. CDR3: CASSVAGNQETQYF. CDR3 coding DNA: TGTGCCAGCAGCGTAGCTGGAAACCAAGAGACCCAGTACTTC.

The table lists this clonotype with a few counts. This chain uses TRBV4-3 with TRBJ2-5, with 10 bases aligning to TRBD2. The germline gives CDR1 LGHNA, CDR2 YSLEER. The length of the CDR3 is 16 residues. Trimming at V came to 4 bases and at J to 4 bases, leaving 9 bases not matched to a gene. The CDR3 is CASSPNDRLAGETQYF. For the CDR3, the DNA is TGCGCCAGCAGCCCCAACGACCGACTAGCGGGAGAGACCCAGTACTTC.

This clonotype was picked up many times. The CDR3 nucleotides are TGCAGTGCTAGAAGTCCGGGTGATGGCTACACCTTC. This sequence encodes CSARSPGDGYTF. The genes are TRBV20-1 and TRBJ1-2; D uncertain. This CDR3 spans 12 amino acids. Trimming took 2 bases from V and 6 from J, leaving 10 bases between them. The germline CDR1 and CDR2 sequences are DFQATT and SNEGSKA (reference sequence).

This clonotype has ten or more counts. This chain joins TRBV27 and TRBJ2-7, with D unresolved. The V gene lost 0 bases and the J gene lost 3 bases, with 12 bases spanning the gap. The germline V gene has CDR1 MNHEY and CDR2 SMNVEV (reference sequence). This CDR3 is 15 amino acids long. In nucleotides, the CDR3 is TGTGCCAGCAGTTTATCTCCCGGCAAAGGCTACGAGCAGTACTTC. Encoded protein: CASSLSPGKGYEQYF.